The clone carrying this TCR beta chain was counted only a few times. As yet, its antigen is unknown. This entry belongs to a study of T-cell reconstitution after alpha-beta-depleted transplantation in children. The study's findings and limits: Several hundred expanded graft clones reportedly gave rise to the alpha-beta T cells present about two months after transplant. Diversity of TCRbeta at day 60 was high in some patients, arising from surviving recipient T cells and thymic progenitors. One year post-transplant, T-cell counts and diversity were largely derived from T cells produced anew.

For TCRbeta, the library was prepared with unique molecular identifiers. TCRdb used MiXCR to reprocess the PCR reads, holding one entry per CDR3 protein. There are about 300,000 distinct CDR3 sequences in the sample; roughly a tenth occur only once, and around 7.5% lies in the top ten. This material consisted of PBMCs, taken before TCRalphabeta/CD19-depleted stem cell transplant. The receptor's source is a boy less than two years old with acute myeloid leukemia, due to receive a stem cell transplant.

The CDR3 is CASSLQQGTEAFF. The CDR3 nucleotides read TGTGCCAGCAGCTTGCAACAGGGAACTGAAGCTTTCTTT. V usage is TRBV5-6 and J usage is TRBJ1-1, with D maybe TRBD1 (6 bases). This CDR3 contains 13 residues. V was pared by 1 base and J by 5 bases, with 9 bases between. Per the germline V gene, CDR1 is SGHDT and CDR2 is YYEEEE.